A selection of T cell receptor beta chains follows, all from one sample in a study of blood T cells in healthy people across ages. TCRdb processed the 5' RACE reads anew with MiXCR; each CDR3 protein has one entry. The data contain around 1,900,000 distinct CDR3 sequences, roughly two fifths of them singletons. Sequenced: blood. The receptors were gathered from a human donor in good health. The CDR3 runs from the conserved cysteine through the conserved F or W. The order of the fields is D gene, clone size, V gene, J gene, CDR3 protein, CDR3 DNA. D genes are given only for firm matches. Clone size is given for some rows only: seen once, a few or many times, or a class if the clone is expanded.

-	-	TRBV4-1	TRBJ1-5	CASSQDAGSNQPQHF	TGCGCCAGCAGCCAAGATGCGGGATCCAATCAGCCCCAGCATTTT
TRBD1	once	TRBV2	TRBJ1-1	CASSAWTGGTEAFF	TGTGCCAGCAGTGCGTGGACAGGGGGCACTGAAGCTTTCTTT
-	-	TRBV7-8	TRBJ1-5	CASSSLGNNQPQHF	TGTGCCAGCAGCTCGCTCGGCAACAATCAGCCCCAGCATTTT
TRBD1	-	TRBV20-1	TRBJ1-2	CSARTYGTVSRYGYTF	TGCAGTGCTAGGACCTACGGGACAGTCTCACGCTATGGCTACACCTTC
-	-	TRBV7-2	TRBJ1-1	CASSLAGHQPEAFF	TGTGCCAGCAGCTTAGCGGGGCATCAACCTGAAGCTTTCTTT
-	few	TRBV6-2/TRBV6-3	TRBJ2-1	CASLGHDYNEQFF	TGTGCCAGCCTCGGACACGATTACAATGAGCAGTTCTTC
TRBD1	-	TRBV27	TRBJ1-1	CASSGTGGRGTEAFF	TGTGCCAGCTCCGGGACAGGGGGCAGGGGCACTGAAGCTTTCTTT
-	-	TRBV6-2/TRBV6-3	TRBJ1-2	CASSYSSATYYGYTF	TGTGCCAGCAGTTACTCGTCGGCCACGTATTATGGCTACACCTTC
TRBD2	few	TRBV7-2	TRBJ2-3	CASTDRGGIADTQYF	TGTGCCAGCACCGATCGGGGGGGAATTGCGGATACGCAGTATTTT
TRBD2	few	TRBV12-3/TRBV12-4	TRBJ2-1	CASSFRTRTRYNEQFF	TGTGCCAGCAGTTTTCGGACGAGGACTAGATACAATGAGCAGTTCTTC
-	once	TRBV12-3/TRBV12-4	TRBJ2-3	CASGVWDTDTQYF	TGTGCCAGCGGGGTGTGGGACACAGATACGCAGTATTTT
-	-	TRBV20-1	TRBJ2-2	CSARSEGDSNTGELFF	TGCAGTGCTAGGTCTGAGGGGGACTCAAACACCGGGGAGCTGTTTTTT
-	-	TRBV24-1	TRBJ2-7	CATSSIRDSSYEQYF	TGTGCCACCAGCTCCATTAGAGATTCCTCCTACGAGCAGTACTTC
-	-	TRBV5-6	TRBJ1-2	CASSLENPGYGYTF	TGTGCCAGCAGCTTGGAGAACCCTGGCTATGGCTACACCTTC
-	-	TRBV7-6	TRBJ1-5	CASSPGSLNQPQHF	TGTGCCAGCAGCCCCGGGAGCCTCAATCAGCCCCAGCATTTT
-	few	TRBV5-1	TRBJ2-7	CASSLISGGRPYEQYF	TGCGCCAGCAGCTTGATTTCGGGTGGCAGACCTTACGAGCAGTACTTC
-	-	TRBV6-6	TRBJ1-2	CASSVPRSGYTF	TGTGCCAGCAGCGTCCCCAGGAGTGGCTACACCTTC
-	once	TRBV6-5	TRBJ2-1	CATLGLRSSYNEQFF	TGTGCCACCCTGGGACTCCGCAGCTCCTACAATGAGCAGTTCTTC
-	-	TRBV5-1	TRBJ1-1	CASSSTTGGRGTEAFF	TGCGCCAGCAGCTCTACGACTGGGGGGAGGGGGACTGAAGCTTTCTTT
-	few	TRBV7-9	TRBJ1-2	CASSGYDGANYGYTF	TGTGCCAGCAGCGGCTATGACGGAGCTAACTATGGCTACACCTTC
-	-	TRBV7-2	TRBJ2-3	CAGSSLHSTDTQYF	TGTGCCGGCAGCTCCCTCCATAGCACAGATACGCAGTATTTT
-	-	TRBV28	TRBJ1-2	CASSSPGRIFGYTF	TGTGCCAGCAGTTCACCGGGACGCATCTTTGGCTACACCTTC
TRBD2	few	TRBV5-1	TRBJ2-1	CASSSERGGPDEQFF	TGCGCCAGCAGCTCAGAGCGGGGGGGCCCGGATGAGCAGTTCTTC
-	-	TRBV12-3/TRBV12-4	TRBJ1-4	CASSPTGYEKLFF	TGTGCCAGCAGCCCTACAGGGTACGAAAAACTGTTTTTT
TRBD2	few	TRBV5-1	TRBJ2-3	CASSLVAGATNTQYF	TGCGCCAGCAGCTTGGTAGCGGGGGCTACGAATACGCAGTATTTT
TRBD2	-	TRBV7-2	TRBJ2-1	CASSWAGVSYNEQFF	TGTGCCAGCAGCTGGGCGGGGGTATCCTACAATGAGCAGTTCTTC
TRBD1	once	TRBV5-6	TRBJ1-1	CASSPLARGKAEAFF	TGTGCCAGCAGCCCTCTGGCCAGGGGGAAGGCTGAAGCTTTCTTT
-	-	TRBV9	TRBJ2-1	CASSEKGDGYNEQFF	TGTGCCAGCAGCGAGAAGGGGGACGGGTACAATGAGCAGTTCTTC
-	-	TRBV7-2	TRBJ2-1	CASSQGGPGMNEQFF	TGTGCCAGCAGCCAGGGGGGCCCAGGGATGAATGAGCAGTTCTTC
TRBD1	-	TRBV11-2	TRBJ1-1	CASSPRERTGETFF	TGTGCCAGCAGCCCCCGGGAACGGACAGGGGAAACTTTCTTT
-	-	TRBV2	TRBJ2-7	CASSETLGAEQYF	TGTGCCAGCAGCGAGACCCTAGGAGCCGAGCAGTACTTC
-	-	TRBV15	TRBJ1-1	CATSRAGDGEAFF	TGTGCCACCAGCAGAGCCGGTGACGGAGAAGCTTTCTTT
TRBD1	-	TRBV6-2/TRBV6-3	TRBJ1-1	CASSAGTVAFF	TGTGCCAGCAGTGCCGGGACAGTAGCTTTCTTT
TRBD1	-	TRBV2	TRBJ1-5	CASSEAWTGGNQPQHF	TGTGCCAGCAGTGAAGCGTGGACAGGGGGGAATCAGCCCCAGCATTTT
TRBD2	few	TRBV10-3	TRBJ2-1	CAISVQAGDYNEQFF	TGTGCCATCAGCGTCCAGGCGGGGGACTACAATGAGCAGTTCTTC
-	-	TRBV4-3	TRBJ1-5	CASSQEVLGGQPQHF	TGCGCCAGCAGCCAAGAAGTTTTGGGGGGTCAGCCCCAGCATTTT
TRBD1	-	TRBV29-1	TRBJ1-2	CSVKIPSGSWTGINYGYTF	TGCAGCGTTAAAATTCCCTCGGGGTCGTGGACAGGAATTAACTATGGCTACACCTTC
TRBD2	-	TRBV2	TRBJ2-7	CASVGLADEQYF	TGTGCCAGTGTGGGACTAGCGGACGAGCAGTACTTC
TRBD1	-	TRBV7-2	TRBJ1-5	CASSQTGTGNQPQHF	TGTGCCAGCAGCCAGACGGGGACAGGGAATCAGCCCCAGCATTTT
-	few	TRBV7-8	TRBJ1-6	CASSPHNSPLHF	TGTGCCAGCAGCCCCCATAATTCACCCCTCCACTTT
-	-	TRBV9	TRBJ2-3	CASSVARRGAYTDTQYF	TGTGCCAGCAGCGTAGCCCGCAGGGGCGCCTACACAGATACGCAGTATTTT
TRBD1	-	TRBV6-2/TRBV6-3	TRBJ1-2	CASSRDSGYTF	TGTGCCAGCAGTCGGGACAGCGGCTACACCTTC
-	-	TRBV13	TRBJ1-6	CASSLMGGNSPLHF	TGTGCCAGCAGCCTGATGGGTGGGAATTCACCCCTCCACTTT
-	-	TRBV7-3	TRBJ1-2	CASSLNGKEGYTF	TGTGCCAGCAGCTTAAACGGAAAGGAAGGCTACACCTTC
TRBD2	-	TRBV20-1	TRBJ2-1	CSARGRGGFDEQFF	TGCAGTGCTAGGGGGCGGGGGGGCTTCGATGAGCAGTTCTTC
-	few	TRBV5-1	TRBJ1-2	CASSRDRSPYGYTF	TGCGCCAGCAGCCGCGACAGGTCGCCATATGGCTACACCTTC
-	-	TRBV29-1	TRBJ1-2	CSLADRIDGYTF	TGCAGCCTAGCCGACAGGATTGATGGCTACACCTTC
-	-	TRBV28	TRBJ2-2	CASRGRVAGELFF	TGTGCCAGCAGGGGCAGGGTGGCCGGGGAGCTGTTTTTT
TRBD1	-	TRBV7-2	TRBJ1-1	CARSASGDRAGITEAFF	TGTGCCAGAAGCGCTTCGGGGGACAGGGCGGGTATTACTGAAGCTTTCTTT
TRBD2	few	TRBV20-1	TRBJ2-7	CSARGGSGGSYEQYF	TGCAGTGCTAGAGGAGGGAGCGGGGGCTCCTACGAGCAGTACTTC
TRBD2	few	TRBV9	TRBJ2-5	CASSVSGGYQETQYF	TGTGCCAGCAGCGTCTCCGGGGGGTATCAAGAGACCCAGTACTTC
TRBD1	-	TRBV20-1	TRBJ2-6	CSAQGGTGGSGANVLTF	TGCAGTGCGCAGGGGGGGACAGGGGGCTCTGGGGCCAACGTCCTGACTTTC